A selection of T cell receptor beta chains follows, all from one sample in a study of Graves' ophthalmopathy and Graves' hyperthyroidism. MiXCR was run by TCRdb on the multiplex PCR reads, yielding one entry per CDR3 protein. The sample consists of 650,000 to 900,000 distinct CDR3 sequences, roughly 40% of them appearing once. The sample was peripheral blood. The receptors come from an adult man with Graves' ophthalmopathy. The CDR3 runs from the conserved cysteine through the conserved F or W. Each record gives: D gene, V gene, CDR3 protein. D genes are given only for firm matches.

D: -
V: TRBV29-1
CDR3: CSVDGGSGVQSQHF

D: -
V: TRBV7-9
CDR3: CASSLTGGRGQETQYF

D: TRBD2
V: TRBV29-1
CDR3: CSETSGGSWDTQYF

D: TRBD1
V: TRBV10-3
CDR3: CAISALTGRSPLHF

D: -
V: TRBV9
CDR3: CASREYSNQPQHF

D: -
V: TRBV19
CDR3: CASSTGQFSGELFF

D: -
V: TRBV7-9
CDR3: CASSPRRLSTDTQYF

D: TRBD1
V: TRBV7-8
CDR3: CASSLLRLPGGNSPLHF

D: -
V: TRBV10-3
CDR3: CASSLGNSLILYEQYF

D: TRBD1
V: TRBV15
CDR3: CATSRVPGTGFNSPLHF

D: -
V: TRBV10-3
CDR3: CASSAKLSSGNTIYF

D: -
V: TRBV7-9
CDR3: CASSTQLEETQYF

D: TRBD1
V: TRBV10-3
CDR3: CAISATGTGDQPQHF

D: TRBD2
V: TRBV29-1
CDR3: CSVDLAGVYQETQYF

D: -
V: TRBV10-3
CDR3: CAISGGQDEKLFF

D: -
V: TRBV28
CDR3: CASSVTRAGGQYF

D: -
V: TRBV6-5
CDR3: CASTPTSQETQYF

D: -
V: TRBV5-1
CDR3: CASSLAPQTGEKLFF

D: TRBD2
V: TRBV10-2
CDR3: CASSDGLAGEQYF

D: TRBD1
V: TRBV28
CDR3: CASRLPGTDEKLFF

D: -
V: TRBV19
CDR3: CASSIPPENYGYTF

D: -
V: TRBV20-1
CDR3: CSARDGGVRAEAFF

D: -
V: TRBV12-3/TRBV12-4
CDR3: CASSTLKGYEQYF

D: TRBD1
V: TRBV7-2
CDR3: CASSITGGQGFYEQYF

D: -
V: TRBV7-2
CDR3: CASSYILGIGLFF

D: -
V: TRBV15
CDR3: CATSRDVQHQGEQYF

D: -
V: TRBV7-9
CDR3: CALQNNTEAFF

D: -
V: TRBV19
CDR3: CASSRHTGDYEQYF

D: -
V: TRBV11-2
CDR3: CASSLVLGQQYF

D: -
V: TRBV7-2
CDR3: CASSLGLVRETQYF

D: -
V: TRBV19
CDR3: CASSIGRLNTEAFF

D: -
V: TRBV7-9
CDR3: CASSPQGGKDEAFF

D: -
V: TRBV20-1
CDR3: CSAISMEAGNQPQHF

D: TRBD1
V: TRBV19
CDR3: CASRLTGTGSYEQYF

D: -
V: TRBV15
CDR3: CATSREAGPWETQYF

D: TRBD1
V: TRBV19
CDR3: CASTLFRAQGVTEAFF

D: -
V: TRBV15
CDR3: CATSREYGYTF

D: TRBD1
V: TRBV2
CDR3: CASKPLGQGYNSPLHF

D: TRBD1
V: TRBV7-9
CDR3: CASSLMGQGQSPLHF

D: TRBD1
V: TRBV7-9
CDR3: CASTQRTGGYEQYF

D: -
V: TRBV15
CDR3: CATRANNRDDQPQHF

D: TRBD1
V: TRBV20-1
CDR3: CSAHGQANLATNEKLFF

D: -
V: TRBV5-6
CDR3: CASTNDLSYEQYF

D: TRBD1
V: TRBV11-1
CDR3: CASSNRDREVYGYTF

D: TRBD1
V: TRBV29-1
CDR3: CSVEDDRGLEQYF

D: TRBD1
V: TRBV29-1
CDR3: CSVETGIDGYTF

D: -
V: TRBV12-3/TRBV12-4
CDR3: CASSYSRRAGTEAFF

D: -
V: TRBV15
CDR3: CATSRGGGSNTEAFF

D: -
V: TRBV12-3/TRBV12-4
CDR3: CASSFERANVLTF

D: TRBD2
V: TRBV20-1
CDR3: CSARDPAGREDEQYF

D: -
V: TRBV2
CDR3: CASSIGTVSYEQYF

D: -
V: TRBV10-3
CDR3: CATSQDRGVPNSPLHF

D: TRBD1
V: TRBV24-1
CDR3: CATSDPGGSSPQHF